A single sample is the source of the 22 T cell receptor beta chains below, sequenced in a study of blood T cell repertoires in COVID-19. Profiled with immunoSEQ multiplex PCR; TCRdb holds only in-frame clones, not every one. The profile covers fewer than 700,000 clones, with approximately 91% appearing a single time and about 8% taken by the ten largest. The sequenced sample consisted of peripheral blood. The receptors were sampled from a woman between 45 and 60 years old with COVID-19, enrolled during active disease.

J is TRBJ1-6 and V is TRBV27, with TRBD1 matching over 8 bases. The germline V gene has CDR1 MNHEY and CDR2 SMNVEV (reference sequence). Germline trimming cut 7 bases from V and 7 bases from J; bases unmatched to any gene: 15. The CDR3 is made up of 17 amino acids. In DNA, the CDR3 is TGTGCCAGCACCCGTCTACCAGGACAGGGAAAAAATTCACCCCTCCACTTT. This encodes CASTRLPGQGKNSPLHF.

V gene TRBV27 combines with J gene TRBJ2-3; 9 bases align to TRBD1. The germline V gene has CDR1 MNHEY and CDR2 SMNVEV (reference sequence). The junction had 11 bases not matched to a gene; V was cut back by 6 bases and J by 4 bases. The CDR3 has 16 residues. The DNA for the CDR3 is TGTGCCAGCAGCTCCGACAGGGGGGGGCGGTCAGATACGCAGTATTTT. This sequence encodes CASSSDRGGRSDTQYF.

The rearrangement joins TRBV2 to TRBJ2-1; 7 bases match TRBD2. The CDR3 consists of 15 residues. Germline CDR1 is SNHLY and CDR2 is FYNNEI. Trimming took 1 base from V and 7 from J; bases not matched to a gene: 7. CDR3 loop: CASSEGSGVMNEQFF. CDR3 DNA sequence: TGTGCCAGCAGTGAAGGCAGCGGGGTCATGAATGAGCAGTTCTTC.

The chain carries TRBV11-3 and TRBJ2-3; D might be TRBD2 (6 bases). Germline V lookup: CDR1 SGHNT, CDR2 YENEEA. CDR3 length: 14 amino acids. V was cut by 1 base and J by 7 bases, with 12 bases left in between. In nucleotides, the CDR3 is TGTGCCAGCAGCTTAGGTGCCGGGAGCCATACGCAGTATTTT. This sequence encodes CASSLGAGSHTQYF.

The V and J genes are TRBV25-1 and TRBJ1-2; the D gene is possibly TRBD1 (5 bases). V was clipped by 1 base and J by 7 bases, with 13 bases between them. Germline CDR1 reads MGHDK; CDR2 reads SYGVNS. The CDR3 runs to 14 residues. The CDR3, as DNA: TGTGCCAGCAGTGAATCGGACGGGGGGGGTGGCTACACCTTC. This gives the protein CASSESDGGGGYTF.

The J gene is TRBJ1-2, the V gene TRBV27, with D tentatively TRBD1 (6 bases). V was pared by 2 bases and J by 7 bases, with 14 bases between. This CDR3 is built from 14 residues. CDR1 and CDR2 from the germline V gene are MNHEY and SMNVEV (reference sequence). CDR3 region: CASSLGAGAGGYTF. DNA for the CDR3: TGTGCCAGCAGTTTAGGGGCGGGGGCGGGTGGCTACACCTTC.

The chain employs TRBV6-1 and TRBJ1-6, with 9 positions matching TRBD1. This CDR3 has 15 residues. CDR1 and CDR2 (germline): MNHNS, SASEGT. V lost 2 bases to trimming and J lost 9 bases; unmatched junction nucleotides: 5. CDR3 protein: CASSEMGQGTSPLHF. Here the CDR3 DNA reads TGTGCCAGCAGTGAAATGGGACAGGGCACTTCACCCCTCCACTTT.

The chain links TRBV5-4 to TRBJ1-1; weak D call: TRBD1 (6 bases). The CDR3 runs 14 residues. Trimming pared 4 bases from V and 4 bases from J, leaving 14 bases between. Germline values: CDR1 SGHNT, CDR2 YYREEE (reference sequence). The CDR3 loop reads CASSGGGRSTEAFF. In nucleotides, the CDR3 is TGTGCCAGCAGCGGGGGGGGCCGGAGCACTGAAGCTTTCTTT.

This clone was seen only once. J is TRBJ2-1 and V is TRBV12-3 or TRBV12-4; 9 bases map to TRBD1. V dropped 3 bases and J dropped 8; count of bases not matched to a gene: 2. The CDR3 totals 13 residues. The DNA of the CDR3 is TGTGCCAGCAGTTTTGGGACAGGGTATGAGCAGTTCTTC. Translation: CASSFGTGYEQFF.

The chain carries TRBV2 and TRBJ1-1; 7 bases agree with TRBD1. This CDR3 is 16 amino acids long. J was trimmed by 5 bases and V by 8 bases; bases with no gene match: 17. The germline CDR1 and CDR2 sequences are SNHLY and FYNNEI. The CDR3 DNA reads as TGTGCCAGCGTGCCGATCGGGACAGCCAAGGGGACTGAAGCTTTCTTT. Translated: CASVPIGTAKGTEAFF.

The rearrangement links TRBV29-1 to TRBJ1-4; D remains unclear. V lost 7 bases to trimming and J lost 0 bases, with 9 bases between them. The CDR3 extends over 13 amino acids. The V gene's germline CDR1 is SQVTM and CDR2 ANQGSEA. As DNA, the CDR3 is TGCAGCGGGTGGGCTCCAACTAATGAAAAACTGTTTTTT. Amino acids: CSGWAPTNEKLFF.

This chain uses TRBV12-3 or TRBV12-4 with TRBJ2-7, with D possibly matching TRBD2 (6 bases). Trimming shortened V by 1 base and J by 2 bases, and 6 bases separated the two germline ends. The CDR3 has 13 residues. The CDR3 coding sequence is TGTGCCAGCAGTTTAGGGAGGGCCTACGAGCAGTACTTC. Amino acid sequence: CASSLGRAYEQYF.

This sequence joins TRBV6-1 and TRBJ1-2, with no clear D. V was shortened by 1 base and J by 3 bases, with 12 bases between the two germline ends. Germline assignment: CDR1 MNHNS and CDR2 SASEGT. The length of the CDR3 is 15 residues. CDR3 region: CASSEVGGLDYGYTF. For the CDR3, the DNA is TGTGCCAGCAGTGAAGTTGGAGGGCTCGACTATGGCTACACCTTC.

The V and J genes are TRBV7-8 and TRBJ1-1; no clear D gene. Germline V gives CDR1 SGHVS, CDR2 FQNEAQ. The CDR3 runs to 17 residues. V was shortened by 2 bases and J by 0 bases, with 16 bases between the two germline ends. The CDR3 bases are TGTGCCAGCAGCTTACAGTATTTCGAGGGCGTGAACACTGAAGCTTTCTTT. Amino acid sequence: CASSLQYFEGVNTEAFF.

This chain connects TRBV6-1 to TRBJ2-1; the match to TRBD2 covers 9 bases. V was clipped by 6 bases and J by 6 bases; unmatched bases: 3. The V gene's germline CDR1 is MNHNS and CDR2 SASEGT. The CDR3 length is 13 residues. DNA for the CDR3: TGTGCCAGCAGGTCTAGCGGGGCCAATGAGCAGTTCTTC. It is translated as CASRSSGANEQFF.

In regard to this clone: The identical CDR3 is also encoded by other nucleotide sequences in the sample. The chain links TRBV5-6 to TRBJ2-7; D is perhaps TRBD2 (6 bases). This CDR3 is 13 amino acids long. Germline lookup yields CDR1 SGHDT and CDR2 YYEEEE. Trimming shortened V by 2 bases and J by 2 bases, and 8 bases separated the two germline ends. CDR3 region: CASSLTGAYEQYF. CDR3 in DNA: TGTGCCAGCAGCTTAACGGGGGCCTACGAGCAGTACTTC.

Remarks on this clone: At one boundary the junction diverges from the germline segment, which might be a read error. The rearrangement uses TRBV6-1 and TRBJ2-1, with TRBD2 identical over 11 bases. The CDR3 is made up of 14 amino acids. The V gene's germline CDR1 is MNHNS and CDR2 SASEGT. The CDR3 coding sequence is TGTGCCGGCAGTGTAGCGGGGGGGCGAAATGAGCAGTTCTTC. Its translation is CAGSVAGGRNEQFF.

This chain joins TRBV5-1 and TRBJ2-1; a weak D match, TRBD2 (5 bases). CDR1 is SGHRS, CDR2 YFSETQ, per germline. Trimming stripped 3 bases from V and 9 bases from J, with 10 bases between. This CDR3 has 12 residues. CDR3 residues: CASSSRGGEQFF. The DNA of the CDR3 is TGCGCCAGCAGCTCCCGGGGTGGTGAGCAGTTCTTC. The whole variable domain, remainder taken from reference TRBV5-1 and TRBJ2-1, is KAGVTQTPRYLIKTRGQQVTLSCSPISGHRSVSWYQQTPGQGLQFLFEYFSETQRNKGNFPGRFSGRQFSNSRSEMNVSTLELGDSALYLCASSSRGGEQFFGPGTRLTVL.

The chain has TRBV19 and TRBJ2-3; tentative D call: TRBD1 (6 bases). CDR3 length: 13 amino acids. Looked up from germline, CDR1 is LNHDA and CDR2 is SQIVND (reference sequence). V lost 11 bases and J lost 2, with 14 bases in between. The CDR3 sequence: CASQGFTTDTQYF. In DNA, the CDR3 is TGTGCCTCACAGGGATTTACCACAGATACGCAGTATTTT.

This chain links TRBV6-2 or TRBV6-3 with TRBJ1-1, with a possible D match to TRBD1 (5 bases). The V and J ends lost 2 bases and 6 bases respectively, with 10 bases between them. The CDR3 covers 13 residues. CDR1 MNHEY and CDR2 SVGEGT come from the germline V gene. Here the CDR3 reads CASSYVSGAEAFF. For the CDR3, the DNA is TGTGCCAGCAGTTACGTATCGGGGGCTGAAGCTTTCTTT.

The chain employs TRBV27 and TRBJ2-1; TRBD2 matches at 8 bases. Trimming removed 4 bases from V and 4 bases from J; junction bases left unmatched: 3. The germline gives CDR1 MNHEY, CDR2 SMNVEV (reference sequence). The CDR3 contains 14 residues. For the CDR3, the DNA is TGTGCCAGCAGTTACGGGGGGGAATACAATGAGCAGTTCTTC. Its translation is CASSYGGEYNEQFF.

This rearrangement joins TRBV11-2 to TRBJ2-5; 8 nucleotides match TRBD1. V dropped 5 bases and J dropped 2; count of bases not matched to a gene: 19. Germline CDR1 reads SGHAT; CDR2 reads FQNNGV. The CDR3 length is 19 residues. The CDR3 here is CASSGGQESIPEGQETQYF. The CDR3 DNA reads TGTGCCAGCAGCGGGGGACAGGAGTCAATTCCTGAGGGACAAGAGACCCAGTACTTC.